These T cell receptor beta chains were read from a single sample in a study of blood T cell repertoires in COVID-19. Measured with immunoSEQ multiplex PCR; TCRdb has only the in-frame clones, and not every one. The sample holds a few hundred thousand clones, around 92% seen once. Sequenced: peripheral blood. The receptors originated from a young woman with COVID-19, enrolled during active disease. CDR3s include the opening cysteine and the closing phenylalanine or tryptophan. D genes are given only for firm matches. Expanded clones get a size class; other rows say once, few or many, or leave the size out.

>TRBV9|once|TRBJ1-4|.
TGTGCCAGCAGCGCGACAACAAGGGAAAAACTGTTTTTT
CASSATTREKLFF
>TRBV5-6|.|TRBJ1-1|.
TGTGCCAGCAGCTTGGGGGGCGGATCCGGTACTGAAGCTTTCTTT
CASSLGGGSGTEAFF
>TRBV4-1|.|TRBJ2-5|TRBD1
TGCGCCAGCAGCCAATTAACAGGGGGACAAGAGACCCAGTACTTC
CASSQLTGGQETQYF
>TRBV11-2|.|TRBJ2-1|.
TGTGCCAGCAGCTTAATAGCCGGTCGCTCCTACAATGAGCAGTTCTTC
CASSLIAGRSYNEQFF
>TRBV6-5|.|TRBJ2-1|TRBD2
TGTGCCAGCAGACAAAGCGGGGGTTCCTACAATGAGCAGTTCTTC
CASRQSGGSYNEQFF
>TRBV27|.|TRBJ2-1|.
TGTGCCAGCAGTTTACGCGGGCGACCATACAATGAGCAGTTCTTC
CASSLRGRPYNEQFF
>TRBV11-3|.|TRBJ2-6|.
TGTGCCAGCAGCTTAGATCTTTCGGGAGAGTCTGGGGCCAACGTCCTGACTTTC
CASSLDLSGESGANVLTF
>TRBV15|.|TRBJ2-7|.
TGTGCCACCAGCAGAGGGGGGGGCCTCAGAGCCTACGAGCAGTACTTC
CATSRGGGLRAYEQYF
>TRBV14|.|TRBJ1-2|TRBD1
TGTGCCAGCAGCTTTCACAGGGGAGTTGGTGGCTACACCTTC
CASSFHRGVGGYTF
>TRBV18|.|TRBJ1-1|.
TGTGCCAGCTCACCGACGCGGGGGACTGAAGCTTTCTTT
CASSPTRGTEAFF
>TRBV11-2|.|TRBJ2-6|.
TGTGCCAGCAGTGAACGCGGGCCCTACTCTGGGGCCAACGTCCTGACTTTC
CASSERGPYSGANVLTF
>TRBV7-6|few|TRBJ1-1|TRBD1
TGTGCCAGCAGCCTACGACAGGGAATGAACACTGAAGCTTTCTTT
CASSLRQGMNTEAFF
>TRBV19|.|TRBJ1-4|.
TGTGCCAGTAGCACTCGGGATGAAAAACTGTTTTTT
CASSTRDEKLFF
>TRBV7-6|.|TRBJ1-3|.
TGTGCCAGCAGCTTAGAGGCAGGCTCTGGAAACACCATATATTTT
CASSLEAGSGNTIYF
>TRBV25-1|once|TRBJ2-1|.
TGTGCCAGCAGTGATTTGTCCCAAAGCTCGAGCGAGCAGTTCTTC
CASSDLSQSSSEQFF
>TRBV6-2/TRBV6-3|.|TRBJ1-1|TRBD1
TGTGCCAGCAGCGACACGGGGGACAGGGGGACTTTCTTT
CASSDTGDRGTFF
>TRBV7-8|once|TRBJ1-6|.
TGTGCCAGCAGCTTAGGCACAGCCAGTTCACCCCTCCACTTT
CASSLGTASSPLHF
>TRBV3-1/TRBV3-2|once|TRBJ2-3|TRBD2
TGTGCCAGCAGCTCAAGAAGCTTGCGGCTAGCGGGAAGAGCAGATACGCAGTATTTT
CASSSRSLRLAGRADTQYF
>TRBV15|once|TRBJ2-7|.
TGTGCCACCAGCAGCGGTTCCTACGAGCAGTACTTC
CATSSGSYEQYF
>TRBV6-5|.|TRBJ1-6|.
TGTGCCAGCAGTTACGCCGACAGATATAATTCACCCCTCCACTTT
CASSYADRYNSPLHF
>TRBV6-5|.|TRBJ2-5|.
TGTGCCAGCAGTTACTCCGGGACACAAGAGACCCAGTACTTC
CASSYSGTQETQYF
>TRBV7-2|.|TRBJ2-7|.
TGTGCCAGCAGCCCTCGGAGGGGTGGGGGCGAGCAGTACTTC
CASSPRRGGGEQYF
>TRBV18|.|TRBJ2-1|TRBD2
TGTGCCAGCTCACTCGGGACTAGCGGGGGCAATGAGCAGTTCTTC
CASSLGTSGGNEQFF
>TRBV20-1|.|TRBJ1-4|.
TGCAGTGCTAGTCGGGCAGGGGAGGAAAAACTGTTTTTT
CSASRAGEEKLFF
>TRBV19|.|TRBJ1-1|.
TGTGCCAGTAGGAGGACTGAAGCTTTCTTT
CASRRTEAFF
>TRBV24-1|once|TRBJ2-5|TRBD2
TGTGCCACCAGTGATTCTAGACTAGCTGCCCTCCAAGAGACCCAGTACTTC
CATSDSRLAALQETQYF
>TRBV21-1|once|TRBJ2-7|.
TGTGCCAGCAGCAAAGAGTTGGGACAGGGGCCCTACGAGCAGTACTTC
CASSKELGQGPYEQYF
>TRBV7-9|.|TRBJ1-1|.
TGTGCCAGCAGCCCTCCTAAGGGGGTGAACACTGAAGCTTTCTTT
CASSPPKGVNTEAFF
>TRBV24-1|.|TRBJ2-3|.
TGTGCCACCAGTGACGGTCGGGGGGCGAGCACAGATACGCAGTATTTT
CATSDGRGASTDTQYF
>TRBV6-5|.|TRBJ2-6|.
TGTGCCAGCTTAGTTGGGGCCAACGTCCTGACTTTC
CASLVGANVLTF
>TRBV11-2|.|TRBJ2-1|.
TGTGCCAGCAGCTGGATTTGGGGGGCCTACAATGAGCAGTTCTTC
CASSWIWGAYNEQFF
>TRBV5-4|.|TRBJ1-6|TRBD1
TGTGCCAGCAGCTCCCGGGACAGGAATTCACCCCTCCACTTT
CASSSRDRNSPLHF
>TRBV9|.|TRBJ1-1|.
TGTGCCAGCAGCGTAGGGCAGGGAGGGATGAACACTGAAGCTTTCTTT
CASSVGQGGMNTEAFF
>TRBV6-6|.|TRBJ2-1|TRBD1
TGTGCCAGCAGTCTCGACAGGGAAAGCTACAATGAGCAGTTCTTC
CASSLDRESYNEQFF
>TRBV28|few|TRBJ2-2|TRBD1
TGTGCCAGCTTACAGGGGGCTCGAACCGGGGAGCTGTTTTTT
CASLQGARTGELFF
>TRBV5-1|.|TRBJ2-2|.
TGCGCCAGCAGCTTGGACCCGGACAGCCTCTACACCGGGGAGCTGTTTTTT
CASSLDPDSLYTGELFF
>TRBV5-1|.|TRBJ1-1|.
TGCGCCAGCAGCTCACAGGGTACGACTGAAGCTTTCTTT
CASSSQGTTEAFF
>TRBV11-2|.|TRBJ1-2|TRBD1
TGTGCCAGCACCATTAATGGAGTTGGGACAGGGGTTGTAAGAGGCTACACCTTC
CASTINGVGTGVVRGYTF
>TRBV4-3|once|TRBJ2-7|TRBD1
TGCGCCAGCAGCCAAGAATGGGACAGAATATACGAGCAGTACTTC
CASSQEWDRIYEQYF
>TRBV15|.|TRBJ2-5|TRBD2
TGTGCCACCAGCAGACCGACTAGCGGGATGGAGACCCAGTACTTC
CATSRPTSGMETQYF
>TRBV18|.|TRBJ2-3|TRBD2
TGTGCCAGCTCACCGACCGGAACGGGAGGGCCCACAGATACGCAGTATTTT
CASSPTGTGGPTDTQYF
>TRBV4-2|.|TRBJ2-1|.
TGTGCCAGCAGCCAGGACAGATACTACAATGAGCAGTTCTTC
CASSQDRYYNEQFF
>TRBV9|.|TRBJ2-2|.
TGTGCCAGCCGACCCAGTACAGCCACCGGGGAGCTGTTTTTT
CASRPSTATGELFF
>TRBV20-1|.|TRBJ2-7|TRBD2
TGCAGTGCCTGGGGGGGGGAGCAGTACTTC
CSAWGGEQYF
>TRBV19|.|TRBJ1-2|TRBD1
TGTGCCAGTAGTATAGACCCAACAGGGGGCGCGGTCTATGGCTACACCTTC
CASSIDPTGGAVYGYTF
>TRBV10-1|.|TRBJ2-1|TRBD2
TGCGCCAGCAGTGAGTCGCGGGGGGGCGTCAATGAGCAGTTCTTC
CASSESRGGVNEQFF
>TRBV18|.|TRBJ2-7|TRBD1
TGTGCCAGCTCGTACCGGGGACAGACTCTTATTGAGCAGTACTTC
CASSYRGQTLIEQYF
>TRBV7-2|.|TRBJ2-5|TRBD1
TGTGCCAGCAGCCCCGTGGACAGGGGGCTGGAGACCCAGTACTTC
CASSPVDRGLETQYF
>TRBV19|.|TRBJ1-1|.
TGTGCCAGTAGTTATCAGGTTGAAGCTTTCTTT
CASSYQVEAFF
>TRBV5-1|.|TRBJ1-1|TRBD1
TGCGCCAGCAGCCTACAGGGGGCGAACACTGAAGCTTTCTTT
CASSLQGANTEAFF
>TRBV6-1|.|TRBJ1-1|.
TGTGCCAGCAGTGAGGCAGATCAGGGCCTGGCTTTCTTT
CASSEADQGLAFF
>TRBV10-3|.|TRBJ2-5|TRBD1
TGTGCCATCAGTGAGGAGGGGACAGGGGAAGAGACCCAGTACTTC
CAISEEGTGEETQYF
>TRBV6-2/TRBV6-3|.|TRBJ2-7|.
TGTGCCAGCAGTTACTCGTACAGGGACTACGAGCAGTACTTC
CASSYSYRDYEQYF
>TRBV28|.|TRBJ1-2|TRBD1
TGTGCCAGCAGCCCCGGGGACAGGTCCTATGGCTACACCTTC
CASSPGDRSYGYTF
>TRBV24-1|.|TRBJ1-2|.
TGTGCCACCAGTGATACAGAATCAGAGGGCTACACCTTC
CATSDTESEGYTF
>TRBV30|.|TRBJ2-2|.
TGTGCCTGGAGTGTACCGGGCAGGGGCACCGGGGAGCTGTTTTTT
CAWSVPGRGTGELFF
>TRBV29-1|.|TRBJ2-2|TRBD1
TGCAGCGTTGACTGGGGGACAGGGTCCACCGGGGAGCTGTTTTTT
CSVDWGTGSTGELFF
>TRBV29-1|.|TRBJ1-1|TRBD1
TGCAGCGTTGAAGAGACAGGGGGTGGCACTGAAGCTTTCTTT
CSVEETGGGTEAFF
>TRBV28|.|TRBJ1-5|.
TGTGCCAGCAGGTATGCCGGGGTTATACAGCCCCAGCATTTT
CASRYAGVIQPQHF